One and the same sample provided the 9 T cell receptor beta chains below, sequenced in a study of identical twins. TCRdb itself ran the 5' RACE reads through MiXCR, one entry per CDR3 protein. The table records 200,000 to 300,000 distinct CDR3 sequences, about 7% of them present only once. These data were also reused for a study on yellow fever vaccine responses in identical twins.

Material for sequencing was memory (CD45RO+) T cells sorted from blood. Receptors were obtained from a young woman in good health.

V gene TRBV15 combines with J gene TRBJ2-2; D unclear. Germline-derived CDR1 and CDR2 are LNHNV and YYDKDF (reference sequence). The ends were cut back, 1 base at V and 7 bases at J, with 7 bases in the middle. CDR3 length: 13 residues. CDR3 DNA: TGTGCCACCAGCAGAGGGGCTAACGGGGAGCTGTTTTTT. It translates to CATSRGANGELFF.

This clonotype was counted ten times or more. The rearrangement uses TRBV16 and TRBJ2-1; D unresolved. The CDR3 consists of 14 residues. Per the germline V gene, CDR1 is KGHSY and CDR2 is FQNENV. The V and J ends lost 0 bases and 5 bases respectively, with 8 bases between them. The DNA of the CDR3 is TGTGCCAGCAGCCAATCGGCAAAAGACAATGAGCAGTTCTTC. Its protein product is CASSQSAKDNEQFF.

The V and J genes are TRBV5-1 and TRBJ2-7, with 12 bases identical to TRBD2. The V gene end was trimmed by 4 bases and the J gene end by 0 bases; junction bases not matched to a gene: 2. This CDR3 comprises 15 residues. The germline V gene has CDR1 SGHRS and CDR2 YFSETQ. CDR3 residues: CASSLTSGSSYEQYF. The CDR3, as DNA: TGCGCCAGCAGCCTGACTAGCGGGAGCTCCTACGAGCAGTACTTC.

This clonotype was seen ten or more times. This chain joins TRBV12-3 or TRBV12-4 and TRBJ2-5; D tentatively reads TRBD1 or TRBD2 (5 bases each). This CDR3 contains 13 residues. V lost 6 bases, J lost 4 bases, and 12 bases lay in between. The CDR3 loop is CASSTGRRETQYF. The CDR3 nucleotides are TGTGCCAGCAGCACGGGACGACGAGAGACCCAGTACTTC.

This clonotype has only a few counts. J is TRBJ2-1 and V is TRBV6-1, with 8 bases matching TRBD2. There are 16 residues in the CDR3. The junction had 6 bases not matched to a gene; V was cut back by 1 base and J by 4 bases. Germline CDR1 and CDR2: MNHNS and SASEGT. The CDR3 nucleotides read TGTGCCAGCAGTGAAGAAGCTAGCGGGCTTTACAATGAGCAGTTCTTC. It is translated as CASSEEASGLYNEQFF.

The CDR3 loop is CASSITVGATYEQYF. DNA for the CDR3: TGTGCCAGTAGTATCACGGTGGGGGCCACCTACGAGCAGTACTTC. The chain couples TRBV19 to TRBJ2-7, with D possibly matching TRBD1 (6 bases). V lost 3 bases to trimming and J lost 2 bases, with 14 bases between them. This CDR3 contains 15 residues. Germline assignment: CDR1 LNHDA and CDR2 SQIVND (reference sequence).

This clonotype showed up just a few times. CDR3 nucleotide sequence: TGTGCCAGCAGTTTACTTCGAGGGGAGGATGAGCAGTTCTTC. Translating gives CASSLLRGEDEQFF. This chain links TRBV28 with TRBJ2-1, with D maybe TRBD2 (6 bases). Germline V gene sequence: CDR1 MDHEN, CDR2 SYDVKM. The CDR3 totals 14 residues. The V end was cut by 2 bases, the J end by 8 bases, with 13 bases between.

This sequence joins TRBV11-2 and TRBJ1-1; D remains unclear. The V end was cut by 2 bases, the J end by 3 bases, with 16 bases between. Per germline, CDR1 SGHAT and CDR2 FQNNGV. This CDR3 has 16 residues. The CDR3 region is CASSLPWGASDTEAFF. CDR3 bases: TGTGCCAGCAGCTTACCCTGGGGTGCATCGGACACTGAAGCTTTCTTT.

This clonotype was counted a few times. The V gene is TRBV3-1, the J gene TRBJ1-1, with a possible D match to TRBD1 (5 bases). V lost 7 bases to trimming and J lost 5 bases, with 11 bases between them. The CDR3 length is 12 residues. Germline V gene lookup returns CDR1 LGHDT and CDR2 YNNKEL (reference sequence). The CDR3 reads CASTRGETEAFF. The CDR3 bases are TGTGCCAGCACACGGGGGGAGACTGAAGCTTTCTTT.